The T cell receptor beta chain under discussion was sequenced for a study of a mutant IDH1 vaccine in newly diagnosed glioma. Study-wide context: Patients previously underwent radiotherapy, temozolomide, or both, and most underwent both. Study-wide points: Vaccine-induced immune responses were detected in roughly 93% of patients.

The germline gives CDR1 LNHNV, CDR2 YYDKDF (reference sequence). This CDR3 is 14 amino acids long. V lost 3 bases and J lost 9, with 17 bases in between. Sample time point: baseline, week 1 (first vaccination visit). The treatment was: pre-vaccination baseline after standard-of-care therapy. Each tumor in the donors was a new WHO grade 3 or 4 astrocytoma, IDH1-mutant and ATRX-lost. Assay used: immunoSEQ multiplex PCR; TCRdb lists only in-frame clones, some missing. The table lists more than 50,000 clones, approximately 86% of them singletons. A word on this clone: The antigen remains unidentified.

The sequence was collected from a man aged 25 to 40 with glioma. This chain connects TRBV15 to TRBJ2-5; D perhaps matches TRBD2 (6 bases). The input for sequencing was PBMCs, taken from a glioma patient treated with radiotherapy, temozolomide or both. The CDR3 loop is CATSSSFLSGAQYF. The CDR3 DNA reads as TGTGCCACCAGCAGTTCCTTCCTTAGCGGCGCCCAGTACTTC. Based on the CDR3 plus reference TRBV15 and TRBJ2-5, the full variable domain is DAMVIQNPRYQVTQFGKPVTLSCSQTLNHNVMYWYQQKSSQAPKLLFHYYDKDFNNEADTPDNFQSRRPNTSFCFLDIRSPGLGDTAMYLCATSSSFLSGAQYFGPGTRLLVL.